The 15 T cell receptor beta chains in this list originate from one sample, sequenced in a study of T cell responses to AZD1222 COVID-19 vaccine. The assay was immunoSEQ multiplex PCR, and TCRdb's table has in-frame clones only and misses some. Of more than 120,000 clones listed, about 92% were seen once; the top ten hold roughly 5%. Sequenced material: peripheral blood, taken on day 0 of AZD1222 vaccination. The receptor set was obtained from an adult in good health.

J is TRBJ1-1 and V is TRBV28; possible D gene TRBD1, 5 bases. The length of the CDR3 is 15 residues. The V gene's germline CDR1 is MDHEN and CDR2 SYDVKM. V was pared by 0 bases and J by 1 base, with 9 bases between. The CDR3, as DNA: TGTGCCAGCAGTTTATGGACCGGGGGGAACACTGAAGCTTTCTTT. Translating it yields CASSLWTGGNTEAFF.

This clone came up once. V is TRBV5-4 and J is TRBJ1-1, with unresolved D. The V and J ends lost 1 base and 0 bases respectively, with 10 bases between them. There are 15 residues in the CDR3. Per germline, CDR1 SGHNT and CDR2 YYREEE (reference sequence). The CDR3, as DNA: TGTGCCAGCAGCTTGCCGGTTGGAGTGAACACTGAAGCTTTCTTT. It yields the protein CASSLPVGVNTEAFF.

This clone was seen a handful of times. This sequence joins TRBV5-1 and TRBJ1-6; D gene unclear. V lost 0 bases, J lost 8 bases, and 15 bases lay in between. The CDR3 runs 16 residues. CDR1 is SGHRS and CDR2 is YFSETQ in the germline V gene. The CDR3 DNA reads TGCGCCAGCAGCTTGGCCCCTGGCGGTAATGATTCACCCCTCCACTTT. Translated: CASSLAPGGNDSPLHF.

This clone was picked up one time. This sequence joins TRBV5-1 and TRBJ1-1, with D maybe TRBD1 (5 bases). V lost 1 base, J lost 6 bases, and 13 bases lay in between. The CDR3 has 14 residues. Germline V gene lookup returns CDR1 SGHRS and CDR2 YFSETQ. The CDR3, as DNA: TGCGCCAGCAGCTTGAACAGGCTAGGATCTGAAGCTTTCTTT. Residues: CASSLNRLGSEAFF.

This chain joins TRBV5-1 and TRBJ2-7, with D possibly called TRBD1 or TRBD2 (5 bases each). The CDR3 spans 13 residues. Germline V gene sequence: CDR1 SGHRS, CDR2 YFSETQ. V lost 2 bases to trimming and J lost 6 bases, with 12 bases between them. The CDR3 loop is CASSFRGAGEQYF. The CDR3 bases are TGCGCCAGCAGCTTTAGGGGAGCCGGCGAGCAGTACTTC.

The chain employs TRBV29-1 and TRBJ2-1; TRBD1 agrees at 8 bases. Germline-derived CDR1 and CDR2 are SQVTM and ANQGSEA. V gave up 7 bases and J gave up 0 bases; unmatched junction bases: 5. CDR3 length: 14 residues. DNA for the CDR3: TGCAGCGCCAGACAGGGGAGCTCCTACAATGAGCAGTTCTTC. This translates into CSARQGSSYNEQFF.

In nucleotides, the CDR3 is TGTGCCAGCAGCAATAGACTAGCGGCCTCCTACGAGCAGTACTTC. This gives the protein CASSNRLAASYEQYF. V usage is TRBV3-1 (or the pseudogene TRBV3-2) and J usage is TRBJ2-7; 9 nucleotides line up with TRBD2. V lost 5 bases, J lost 0 bases, and 5 bases stayed unmatched. Germline CDR1 LGHDT, CDR2 YNNKEL (reference sequence). This CDR3 is built from 15 residues.

This clone appeared a single time. The chain has TRBV7-2 and TRBJ1-2; D gene ambiguous. The V end was cut by 4 bases, the J end by 6 bases, with 12 bases between. The CDR3 extends over 13 amino acids. Per the germline V gene, CDR1 is SGHTA and CDR2 is FQGNSA. CDR3 nucleotide sequence: TGTGCCAGCAGCTCGTGGATCAGCGATGGCTACACCTTC. Its translation: CASSSWISDGYTF.

The chain couples TRBV4-1 to TRBJ2-2; D might be TRBD2 (6 bases). Trimming removed 0 bases at V and 0 bases at J, with 14 bases between. CDR3 length equals 18 residues. The germline V gene encodes CDR1 MGHRA and CDR2 YSYEKL. CDR3: CASSQEGGWGTNTGELFF. The CDR3 nucleotides read TGCGCCAGCAGCCAAGAGGGAGGATGGGGAACGAACACCGGGGAGCTGTTTTTT.

This rearrangement joins TRBV6-2 or TRBV6-3 to TRBJ1-4; maybe TRBD1 (6 bases). Germline CDR1 and CDR2: MNHEY and SVGEGT. V shed 4 bases and J shed 6 bases, with 21 bases lying between them. The CDR3 has 17 residues. The chain's CDR3 is CASSSGRHGGKYEKLFF. CDR3 in DNA: TGTGCCAGCAGTTCCGGTCGACATGGGGGCAAGTATGAAAAACTGTTTTTT.

The chain has TRBV6-5 and TRBJ2-2; D may be TRBD1 (5 bases). The V end was cut by 5 bases, the J end by 1 base, with 8 bases between. The CDR3 length is 14 residues. Germline V gene data show CDR1 as MNHEY and CDR2 as SVGAGI. CDR3 nucleotide sequence: TGTGCCAGCAGTACCCAGGGGAACACCGGGGAGCTGTTTTTT. It codes for CASSTQGNTGELFF.

V gene TRBV19 combines with J gene TRBJ1-5; no clear D. The CDR3 covers 13 residues. Looked up from germline, CDR1 is LNHDA and CDR2 is SQIVND (reference sequence). V was clipped by 3 bases and J by 7 bases, with 10 bases between them. The CDR3 is CASSISPGQPQHF. For the CDR3, the DNA is TGTGCCAGTAGTATCAGTCCCGGACAGCCCCAGCATTTT.

The chain combines TRBV27 with TRBJ1-2; TRBD1 matches at 7 bases. CDR1 and CDR2 (germline): MNHEY, SMNVEV (reference sequence). The V and J ends lost 2 bases and 0 bases, in that order; junction bases with no gene match: 3. There are 15 residues in the CDR3. Written as DNA, the CDR3 is TGTGCCAGCAGTTTACAGGGGGTAGCTAACTATGGCTACACCTTC. As protein: CASSLQGVANYGYTF.

The V and J genes are TRBV27 and TRBJ2-7, with 14 positions matching TRBD2. The ends lost 4 bases at V and 6 bases at J; junction bases unmatched: 5. Germline-derived CDR1 and CDR2 are MNHEY and SMNVEV (reference sequence). This CDR3 comprises 15 residues. The CDR3 DNA follows: TGTGCCAGCAGTTCCTGGACTAGCGGGGGGTCCGAGCAGTACTTC. It yields the protein CASSSWTSGGSEQYF.

This sequence joins TRBV12-3 or TRBV12-4 and TRBJ1-6, with unresolved D. The CDR3 sequence is 12 residues long. The ends were cut back, 10 bases at V and 5 bases at J, with 9 bases in the middle. The CDR3 DNA follows: TGTGCCACCCGCGGGGATAATTCACCCCTCCACTTT. This encodes CATRGDNSPLHF.